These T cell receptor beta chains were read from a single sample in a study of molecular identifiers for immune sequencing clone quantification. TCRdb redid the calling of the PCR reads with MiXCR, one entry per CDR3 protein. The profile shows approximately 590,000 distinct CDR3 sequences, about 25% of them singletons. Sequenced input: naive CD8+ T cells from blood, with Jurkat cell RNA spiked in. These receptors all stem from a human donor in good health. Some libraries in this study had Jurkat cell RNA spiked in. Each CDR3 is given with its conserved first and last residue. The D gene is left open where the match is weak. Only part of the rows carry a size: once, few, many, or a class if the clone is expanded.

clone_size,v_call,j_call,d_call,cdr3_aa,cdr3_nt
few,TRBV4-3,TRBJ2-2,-,CASSQVFTGTGELFF,TGCGCCAGCAGCCAAGTTTTTACCGGCACCGGGGAGCTGTTTTTT
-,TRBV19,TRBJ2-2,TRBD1,CASSLGTGGFTGELFF,TGTGCCAGTAGTCTAGGGACAGGGGGATTCACCGGGGAGCTGTTTTTT
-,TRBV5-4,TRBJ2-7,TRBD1,CSSSPATGGGEQYF,TGTTCCAGCAGCCCGGCAACAGGGGGCGGGGAGCAGTACTTC
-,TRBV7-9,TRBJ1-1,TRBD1,CASSPRGATEAFF,TGTGCCAGCAGCCCCAGGGGGGCCACTGAAGCTTTCTTT
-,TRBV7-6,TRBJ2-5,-,CAGSLMYETQYF,TGTGCCGGCAGCTTAATGTACGAGACCCAGTACTTC
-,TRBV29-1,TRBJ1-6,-,CSPIPFWTMGNSPLHF,TGCAGCCCCATCCCCTTTTGGACAATGGGCAATTCACCCCTCCACTTT
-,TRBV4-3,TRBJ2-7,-,CASSQDSGPASYEQYF,TGCGCCAGCAGCCAAGATTCGGGACCAGCCTCCTACGAGCAGTACTTC
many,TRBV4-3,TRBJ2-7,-,CASSQDRTSYEQYF,TGCGCCAGCAGCCAAGACCGGACATCCTACGAGCAGTACTTC
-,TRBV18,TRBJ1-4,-,CASSPARDPATNEKLFF,TGTGCCAGCTCACCGGCAAGGGACCCCGCAACTAATGAAAAACTGTTTTTT
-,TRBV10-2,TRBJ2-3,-,CASSDSSAVTQYF,TGCGCCAGCAGTGATTCTAGCGCAGTTACGCAGTATTTT
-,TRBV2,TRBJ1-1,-,CASREGDSLNTEAFF,TGTGCCAGCAGAGAAGGTGACAGCCTGAACACTGAAGCTTTCTTT
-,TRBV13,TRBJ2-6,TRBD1,CGVKDRAGANVLTF,TGTGGCGTTAAGGACAGGGCGGGGGCCAACGTCCTGACTTTC
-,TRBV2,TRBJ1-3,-,CAKETGPSGNTIYF,TGTGCCAAAGAAACAGGGCCCTCAGGAAACACCATATATTTT
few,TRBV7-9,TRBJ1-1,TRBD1,CASSLERQGNTEAFF,TGTGCCAGCAGCTTAGAGAGACAGGGGAACACTGAAGCTTTCTTT
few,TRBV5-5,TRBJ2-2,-,CASSPWGQDTGELFF,TGTGCCAGCAGCCCATGGGGCCAGGACACCGGGGAGCTGTTTTTT
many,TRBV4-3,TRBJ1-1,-,CASSQRAMGGNTEAFF,TGCGCCAGCAGCCAAAGGGCGATGGGGGGAAACACTGAAGCTTTCTTT
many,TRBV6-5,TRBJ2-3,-,CASRTVTDTQYF,TGTGCCAGCAGGACAGTCACAGATACGCAGTATTTT
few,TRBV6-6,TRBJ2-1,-,CASSYSTPYNEQFF,TGTGCCAGCAGTTACTCGACACCATACAATGAGCAGTTCTTC
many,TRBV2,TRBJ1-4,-,CASSENLGSSEKLFF,TGTGCCAGCAGTGAAAACTTGGGGTCTTCTGAAAAACTGTTTTTT
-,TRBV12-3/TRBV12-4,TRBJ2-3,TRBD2,CASSLQLAGLTDTRYF,TGTGCCAGCAGTCTCCAACTAGCGGGGCTCACAGATACGCGGTATTTT
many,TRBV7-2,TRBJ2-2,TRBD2,CASRNLAGYTGELFF,TGTGCCAGCAGGAATCTAGCGGGATACACCGGGGAGCTGTTTTTT
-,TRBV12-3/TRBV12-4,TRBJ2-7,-,CASSEIGGGTEQYF,TGTGCCAGCAGTGAAATAGGGGGGGGTACCGAGCAGTACTTC
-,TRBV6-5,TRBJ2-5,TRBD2,CASSYPSGTKETQYF,TGTGCCAGCAGTTATCCTAGCGGGACTAAAGAGACCCAGTACTTC
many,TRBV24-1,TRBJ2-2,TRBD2,CATSERLAGVPGELFF,TGTGCCACCAGTGAGCGACTAGCGGGAGTGCCCGGGGAGCTGTTTTTT
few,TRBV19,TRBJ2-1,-,CASSEGGRGNEQFF,TGTGCCAGTAGTGAAGGGGGAAGGGGCAATGAGCAGTTCTTC
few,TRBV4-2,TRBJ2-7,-,CASSQAPEYEQYF,TGTGCCAGCAGCCAAGCTCCCGAATACGAGCAGTACTTC
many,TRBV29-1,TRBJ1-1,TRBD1,CSVLQGAGTEAFF,TGCAGCGTTCTTCAGGGGGCGGGTACTGAAGCTTTCTTT
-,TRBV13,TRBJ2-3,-,CASSSDLPGISTDTQYF,TGTGCCAGCAGCTCCGACCTCCCGGGGATAAGCACAGATACGCAGTATTTT
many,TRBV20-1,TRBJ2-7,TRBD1,CSAIQLDRGNNYEQYF,TGCAGTGCCATACAACTGGACAGGGGGAATAATTACGAGCAGTACTTC
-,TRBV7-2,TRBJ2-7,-,CASSLRWGGQVEQYF,TGTGCCAGCAGCTTACGGTGGGGGGGGCAGGTCGAGCAGTACTTC
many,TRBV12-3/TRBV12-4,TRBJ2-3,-,CASSPRTEGTDTQYF,TGTGCCAGCAGTCCCCGGACTGAGGGCACAGATACGCAGTATTTT
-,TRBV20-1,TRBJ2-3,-,CSASGPEGVTDTQYF,TGCAGTGCTAGTGGACCGGAGGGGGTTACAGATACGCAGTATTTT
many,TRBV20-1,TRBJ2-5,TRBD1,CSARDQDRTTPQETQYF,TGCAGTGCTAGAGACCAGGACAGGACCACTCCACAAGAGACCCAGTACTTC
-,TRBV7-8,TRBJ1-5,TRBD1,CASSLLGQGSNQPQRF,TGTGCCAGCAGCTTACTGGGACAGGGCTCCAATCAGCCCCAGCGTTTT
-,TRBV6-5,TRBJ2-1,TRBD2,CASSYSAGGPLNEQFF,TGTGCCAGCAGTTACTCTGCGGGAGGGCCTTTGAATGAGCAGTTCTTC
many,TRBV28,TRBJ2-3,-,CASSLGGRGSRTDTQYF,TGTGCCAGCAGTCTGGGTGGTAGGGGTTCCCGCACAGATACGCAGTATTTT
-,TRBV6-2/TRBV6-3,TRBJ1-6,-,CASSYHEDANSYNSPLHF,TGTGCCAGCAGTTATCATGAAGACGCAAACTCCTATAATTCACCCCTCCACTTT
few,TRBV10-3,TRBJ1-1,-,CAMGTMNTEAFF,TGTGCCATGGGGACGATGAACACTGAAGCTTTCTTT
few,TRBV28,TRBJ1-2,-,CASSFRSNYGYTF,TGTGCCAGCAGTTTTAGGTCGAACTATGGCTACACCTTC
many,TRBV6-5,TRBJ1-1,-,CASSYSNREGEAFF,TGTGCCAGCAGTTACTCGAATAGGGAGGGTGAAGCTTTCTTT
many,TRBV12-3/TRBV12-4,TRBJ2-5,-,CASSNPKGGDQETQYF,TGTGCCAGCAGTAACCCCAAGGGGGGGGATCAAGAGACCCAGTACTTC
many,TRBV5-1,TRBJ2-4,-,CASSPAGVVAKNIQYF,TGCGCCAGCAGCCCGGCTGGGGTGGTTGCCAAAAACATTCAGTACTTC
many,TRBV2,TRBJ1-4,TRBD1,CASSEYVQGALLETTTNEKLFF,TGTGCCAGCAGTGAATACGTGCAGGGGGCGCTCCTAGAGACAACAACTAATGAAAAACTGTTTTTT
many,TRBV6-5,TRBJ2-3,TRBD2,CASSPTSGALDTQYF,TGTGCCAGCAGCCCCACTAGCGGGGCCTTAGATACGCAGTATTTT
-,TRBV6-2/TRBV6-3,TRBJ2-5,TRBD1,CASRQPRTGFVETQYF,TGTGCCAGCAGACAACCCAGGACAGGGTTTGTAGAGACCCAGTACTTC
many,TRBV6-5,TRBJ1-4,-,CASSYEGEKLFF,TGTGCCAGCAGTTACGAGGGTGAAAAACTGTTTTTT
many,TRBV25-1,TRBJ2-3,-,CASSRTGTDTQYF,TGTGCCAGCAGCCGGACAGGCACAGATACGCAGTATTTT
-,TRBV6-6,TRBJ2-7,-,CASSYFPVNYGQYF,TGTGCCAGCAGTTACTTCCCAGTCAACTACGGGCAGTACTTC
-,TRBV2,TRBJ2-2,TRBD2,CASSKTSGGPNTGELFF,TGTGCCAGCAGCAAGACTAGCGGGGGGCCCAACACCGGGGAGCTGTTTTTT
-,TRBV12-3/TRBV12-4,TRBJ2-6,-,CAVRGGGANVLTF,TGTGCCGTCCGGGGCGGTGGGGCCAACGTCCTGACTTTC
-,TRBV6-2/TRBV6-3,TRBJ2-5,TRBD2,CASGTRLAGVVQETQYF,TGTGCCAGCGGTACCCGACTAGCCGGTGTCGTCCAAGAGACCCAGTACTTC
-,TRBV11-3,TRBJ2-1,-,CASSLDQQGYNEQFF,TGTGCCAGCAGCTTAGACCAACAGGGTTACAATGAGCAGTTCTTC
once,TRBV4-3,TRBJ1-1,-,CASSQERWSVNPKTFF,TGCGCCAGCAGCCAAGAACGCTGGTCCGTGAACCCTAAAACTTTCTTT
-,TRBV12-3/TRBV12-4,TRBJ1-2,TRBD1,CASSFGTGGGYGYTF,TGTGCCAGCAGTTTTGGGACAGGGGGTGGCTATGGCTACACCTTC
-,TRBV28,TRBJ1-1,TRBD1,CASNPPGGDTEAFF,TGTGCCAGCAACCCCCCAGGGGGGGACACTGAAGCTTTCTTT